This TCR beta chain stems from a study of Graves' ophthalmopathy and Graves' hyperthyroidism. The CDR3 totals 18 residues. Germline V lookup: CDR1 MNHEY, CDR2 SVGEGT. V shed 6 bases and J 5 bases; nucleotides not matched to a gene: 20. This clonotype showed up many times. Using RNA transcripts, the TCR beta CDR3 regions were amplified. First-round RT-PCR with HTBI primers preceded a second-round multiplex PCR. Each CDR3 protein gets one entry after TCRdb re-called the multiplex PCR reads with MiXCR. The sample lists a few hundred thousand distinct CDR3 sequences; roughly 15% were seen once. This sequence joins TRBV6-2 or TRBV6-3 and TRBJ1-1; 8 bases are shared with TRBD1. The sequencing sample was made of peripheral blood. This clonotype was obtained from an adult woman with stable Graves' hyperthyroidism. CDR3 DNA: TGTGCCAGCAGCCTGACAGGGGTTCGTTCTTTCGGAGATACTGAAGCTTTCTTT. This codes for CASSLTGVRSFGDTEAFF.